The T cell receptor beta chain described here comes from a study of neurological immune-mediated disorders. The V end lost 6 bases, the J end lost 8 bases, and 22 bases lay between the germline ends. The CDR3 runs 15 residues. TCRdb re-called the 5' RACE reads through MiXCR, storing one row per CDR3 protein. The sample lists around 79,000 distinct CDR3 sequences; approximately 14% were seen once. The sample holds many counts of this clonotype. Volunteers from a blood bank in Maryland, USA, made up the healthy controls. Specimen: PBMCs. The origin of this receptor is a woman aged 50 to 65 in good health. The chain recombines TRBV12-3 or TRBV12-4 with TRBJ1-2; D perhaps matches TRBD1 (5 bases). CDR3 protein: CASRLGTAQVLGYTF. The DNA of the CDR3 is TGTGCCAGCAGGCTGGGGACCGCCCAGGTTTTGGGCTACACCTTC.